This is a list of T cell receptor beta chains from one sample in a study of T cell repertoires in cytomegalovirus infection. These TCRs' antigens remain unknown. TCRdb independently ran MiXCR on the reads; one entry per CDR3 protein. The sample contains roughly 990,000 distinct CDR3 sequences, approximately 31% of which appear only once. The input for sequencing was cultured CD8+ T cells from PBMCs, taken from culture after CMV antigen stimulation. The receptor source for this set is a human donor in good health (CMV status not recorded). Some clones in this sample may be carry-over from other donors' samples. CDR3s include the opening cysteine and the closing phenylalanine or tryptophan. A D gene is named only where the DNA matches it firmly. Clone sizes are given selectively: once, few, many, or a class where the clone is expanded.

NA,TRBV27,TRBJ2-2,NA,CASSLGGDYTGELFF,TGTGCCAGCAGTTTAGGCGGGGACTACACCGGGGAGCTGTTTTTT
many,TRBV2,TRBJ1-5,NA,CASRQGNQPQHF,TGTGCCAGCAGACAGGGAAATCAGCCCCAGCATTTT
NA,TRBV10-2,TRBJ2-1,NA,CASSETGFPQFF,TGCGCCAGCAGTGAGACAGGGTTCCCTCAGTTCTTC
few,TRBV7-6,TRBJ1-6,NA,CASRSPVGGNYNSPLHF,TGTGCCAGCAGGTCTCCCGTCGGCGGGAACTATAATTCACCCCTCCACTTT
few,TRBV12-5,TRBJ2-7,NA,CASGSGWEAPYEQYF,TGTGCTAGTGGTTCCGGTTGGGAAGCACCTTACGAGCAGTACTTC
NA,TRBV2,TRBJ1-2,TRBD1,CASSGTGWDGYTF,TGTGCCAGCAGTGGGACAGGGTGGGATGGCTACACCTTC
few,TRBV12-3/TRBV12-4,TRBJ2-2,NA,CASTPGLYTGELFF,TGTGCCAGCACCCCGGGGCTATACACCGGGGAGCTGTTTTTT
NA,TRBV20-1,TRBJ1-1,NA,CSAGDLNTEAFF,TGCAGTGCTGGGGACCTGAACACTGAAGCTTTCTTT
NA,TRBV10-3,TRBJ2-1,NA,CAISGDRSSYNEQFF,TGTGCCATCAGTGGAGACAGGAGCTCCTACAATGAGCAGTTCTTC
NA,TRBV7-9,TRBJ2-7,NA,CASSSTGWRHYEQYF,TGTGCCAGCAGTTCCACAGGGTGGCGGCATTACGAGCAGTACTTC
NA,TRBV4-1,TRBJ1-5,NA,CASSQERTAFNQPQHF,TGCGCCAGCAGCCAAGAGCGGACAGCCTTCAATCAGCCCCAGCATTTT
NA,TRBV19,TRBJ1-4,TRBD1,CASSNRDRSYIDEKLFF,TGTGCCAGTAGTAACCGGGACAGATCATATATTGATGAAAAACTGTTTTTT
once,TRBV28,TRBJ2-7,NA,CASSTPAFGTVSHEQYF,TGTGCCAGCAGTACACCCGCGTTCGGGACCGTCTCCCACGAGCAGTACTTC
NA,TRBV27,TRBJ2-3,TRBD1,CASSLIPYYGTGPSTDTQYF,TGTGCCAGCAGTTTAATCCCATACTACGGGACAGGGCCTAGCACAGATACGCAGTATTTT
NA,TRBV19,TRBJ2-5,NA,CASSAHRDVMKTQYF,TGTGCCAGTAGTGCACACAGGGACGTAATGAAGACCCAGTACTTC
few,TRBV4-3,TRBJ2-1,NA,CASSQAPQGVGEQFF,TGCGCCAGCAGCCAAGCCCCACAGGGTGTCGGGGAGCAGTTCTTC
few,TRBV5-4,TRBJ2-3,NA,CASSFRRGILDTQYF,TGTGCCAGCAGCTTCCGACGGGGGATTCTGGATACGCAGTATTTT
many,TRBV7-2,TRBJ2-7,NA,CASSLVDSRSYEQYF,TGTGCCAGCAGCTTAGTGGACAGCAGATCCTACGAGCAGTACTTC
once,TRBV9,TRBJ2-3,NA,CASSVGGGRGTDTQYF,TGTGCCAGCAGCGTAGGAGGGGGGAGAGGGACAGATACGCAGTATTTT
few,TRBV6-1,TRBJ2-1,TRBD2,CASQTFPPTSGGGNEQFF,TGTGCCAGCCAAACATTTCCCCCCACTAGCGGGGGCGGAAATGAGCAGTTCTTC
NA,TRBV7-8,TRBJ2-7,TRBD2,CASSLGLAVTYEQYF,TGTGCCAGCAGCTTAGGGCTAGCGGTGACCTACGAGCAGTACTTC
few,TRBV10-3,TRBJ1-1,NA,CAISEVIGHRFETNTEAFF,TGTGCCATCAGTGAGGTAATTGGACACCGTTTTGAGACGAACACTGAAGCTTTCTTT
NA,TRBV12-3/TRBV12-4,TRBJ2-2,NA,CASSASAGRAGTGELFF,TGTGCCAGCAGTGCCAGCGCCGGCAGGGCGGGCACCGGGGAGCTGTTTTTT
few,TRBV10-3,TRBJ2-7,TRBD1,CAISERRTGGFYEQYF,TGTGCCATCAGTGAGCGACGGACAGGGGGATTCTACGAGCAGTACTTC
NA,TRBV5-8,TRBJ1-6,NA,CASSWRQPSVNSPLHF,TGTGCCAGCAGCTGGAGACAGCCTTCGGTGAATTCACCCCTCCACTTT
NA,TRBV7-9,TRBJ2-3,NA,CASSFLAGLSTDTQYF,TGTGCCAGCAGCTTCCTAGCAGGGCTTTCCACAGATACGCAGTATTTT
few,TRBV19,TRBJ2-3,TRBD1,CASVDRGQGDTQYF,TGTGCCAGCGTGGACAGGGGACAGGGAGATACGCAGTATTTT
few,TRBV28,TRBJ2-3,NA,CASSTIKTLGTDTQYF,TGTGCCAGCTCCACCATTAAGACCCTCGGAACAGATACGCAGTATTTT